The text below deals with one T cell receptor beta chain. Its antigen is as yet unknown. With a much larger clone just one base away, this may be a read error. The V gene lost 5 bases and the J gene lost 0 bases, with 14 bases spanning the gap. This CDR3 has 15 residues. Germline CDR1 SGHVS, CDR2 FQNEAQ. TCRdb itself ran the reads through MiXCR, one entry per CDR3 protein. Of 750,000 to 950,000 distinct CDR3 sequences in the sample, about 27% were seen once. The data stem from a study of T cell repertoires in cytomegalovirus infection. Study details: Researchers turned to recently identified HLA-C-restricted CMV epitopes as well as well-studied HLA-B-restricted ones. It can be stated that public TCR beta signatures indicated CMV infection as well as a matching HLA type. Study findings and constraints: Cumulative public TCR beta family frequency identified carriers of CMV plus the relevant HLA. Within the response measured ex vivo, HLA-C-restricted CMV-specific TCR beta clonotypes were dominant.

The sequencing used cultured CD8+ T cells from PBMCs, collected from culture after CMV antigen stimulation. The chain links TRBV7-8 to TRBJ2-7; D perhaps matches TRBD1 (6 bases). This sequence was found in a human donor in good health (CMV status not recorded). Some clones in this sample may be carry-over from other donors' samples. The CDR3 DNA follows: TGTGCCAGCAGCCAGGGAACAGGGACCTCCTACGAGCAGTACGTC. Encoded protein: CASSQGTGTSYEQYV.